These 28 T cell receptor beta chains originate from one sample sequenced in a study of low-dose radiotherapy and immunotherapy resistance in tumors. First-strand cDNA used TRAV- and TRBV-specific primers, covering alpha and beta chains. TCRs were amplified for roughly 22 PCR cycles with a constant-region primer and V-primer adapter. TCRdb used MiXCR to reprocess the reads, holding one entry per CDR3 protein. The sample records about 13,000 distinct CDR3 sequences, roughly 70% being singletons. These receptors were collected from a human donor with advanced metastatic prostate, ovarian, gallbladder or colorectal cancer (not recorded which). This table probably holds off-target reads from a library built for another chain.

The CDR3 region has the DNA TGTGCCAGCAGTTGGGGCAGAACGAACACTGAAGCTTTCTTT. It codes for CASSWGRTNTEAFF. The V and J genes are TRBV6-2 or TRBV6-3 and TRBJ1-1; TRBD1 is a possible D gene (5 bases). This CDR3 has 14 residues. Germline V lookup: CDR1 MNHEY, CDR2 SVGEGT. V dropped 4 bases and J dropped 1 base, with 10 bases sitting between them.

This clonotype has a single count. The chain joins TRBV29-1 to TRBJ1-1, with D perhaps TRBD1 (6 bases). V was cut by 6 bases and J by 0 bases, with 20 bases left in between. The CDR3 is made up of 16 amino acids. CDR1 is SQVTM, CDR2 ANQGSEA, per germline. The CDR3 DNA reads as TGCAGCGTAGGCCCTCGGGGGGGGCTGGTGAACACTGAAGCTTTCTTT. It codes for CSVGPRGGLVNTEAFF. Based on the CDR3 plus reference TRBV29-1 and TRBJ1-1, the full variable domain is SAVISQKPSRDICQRGTSLTIQCQVDSQVTMMFWYRQQPGQSLTLIATANQGSEATYESGFVIDKFPISRPNLTFSTLTVSNMSPEDSSIYLCSVGPRGGLVNTEAFFGQGTRLTVV.

The chain has TRBV12-3 or TRBV12-4 and TRBJ2-1; D unclear. V was clipped by 4 bases and J by 6 bases, with 4 bases between them. The CDR3 spans 11 residues. The CDR3 DNA is TGTGCCAGCAGTTATGGCAATGAGCAGTTCTTC. This translates into CASSYGNEQFF.

This chain uses TRBV9 with TRBJ1-6; 8 bases fit TRBD1. V was clipped by 3 bases and J by 6 bases; unmatched bases: 2. The germline V gene encodes CDR1 SGDLS and CDR2 YYNGEE. The CDR3 covers 14 residues. CDR3 bases: TGTGCCAGCAGCGCACAGGGGGGTAATTCACCCCTCCACTTT. Translation gives CASSAQGGNSPLHF.

The V and J genes are TRBV6-6 and TRBJ2-7; D possibly corresponds to TRBD2 (6 bases). Trimming removed 5 bases from V and 12 bases from J, with 23 bases in between. The CDR3 runs to 14 residues. The germline CDR1 and CDR2 sequences are MNHNY and SVGAGI (reference sequence). The CDR3 loop is CASSRRPTGGGGYF. CDR3 DNA: TGTGCCAGCAGTAGACGACCAACTGGGGGAGGTGGGTACTTC.

The V gene is TRBV3-1, the J gene TRBJ2-5; 7 bases match TRBD1. Germline-derived CDR1 and CDR2 are LGHDT and YNNKEL (reference sequence). This CDR3 is built from 15 residues. J was trimmed by 1 base and V by 0 bases; bases with no gene match: 2. The DNA of the CDR3 is TGTGCCAGCAGCCAAGAAGGGACAGCCCAAGAGACCCAGTACTTC. This translates into CASSQEGTAQETQYF.

The gene calls are TRBV19 and TRBJ1-5, with D possibly TRBD1 on 6 matching bases. The germline V and J ends were trimmed by 7 bases and 5 bases, with 9 bases remaining between them. CDR1 and CDR2 from the germline V gene are LNHDA and SQIVND (reference sequence). The CDR3 totals 12 residues. The CDR3 coding sequence is TGTGCCAGTACCACAGGGTATCAGCCCCAGCATTTT. Amino acids: CASTTGYQPQHF.

The sample holds a few counts of this clonotype. This sequence joins TRBV18 and TRBJ2-2; D possibly corresponds to TRBD2 (5 bases). CDR1 and CDR2 (germline): KGHSH, LQKENI. This CDR3 spans 14 amino acids. The V and J ends lost 1 base and 3 bases respectively, with 6 bases between them. As DNA, the CDR3 is TGTGCCAGCTCACCACTGGGAGACACCGGGGAGCTGTTTTTT. It specifies CASSPLGDTGELFF.

This clonotype was detected only once. The chain uses TRBV10-3 and TRBJ1-2; no firm D call. This CDR3 region has 15 residues. V lost 0 bases and J 5 bases, leaving 13 bases between the germline ends. Germline V lookup: CDR1 ENHRY, CDR2 SYGVKD. The CDR3 spells CAISESSGPLYGYTF. Here the CDR3 DNA reads TGTGCCATCAGTGAGTCGAGCGGGCCTCTTTATGGCTACACCTTC.

The CDR3 nucleotides read TGTGCCAGCAGCCGCGGCCCGAGACAGGTTGGGGAGCTGTTTTTT. It translates to CASSRGPRQVGELFF. This sequence joins TRBV5-4 and TRBJ2-2; perhaps TRBD1 as D (6 bases). The V gene's germline CDR1 is SGHNT and CDR2 YYREEE (reference sequence). There are 15 residues in the CDR3. Trimming stripped 4 bases from V and 8 bases from J, with 18 bases between.

The V call is TRBV12-3 or TRBV12-4, the J call TRBJ2-1; the D gene is possibly TRBD1 (5 bases). The CDR3 runs to 17 residues. The V end was cut by 7 bases, the J end by 1 base, with 20 bases between. CDR3 region: CASTLPLQGYSYNEQFF. CDR3 nucleotides: TGTGCCAGCACTCTACCCCTTCAGGGATATTCCTACAATGAGCAGTTCTTC.

The genes are TRBV9 and TRBJ2-3; a weak D match, TRBD2 (5 bases). The CDR3 runs 15 residues. Trimming cost V 4 bases and J 0 bases, with 12 bases left between them. Germline values: CDR1 SGDLS, CDR2 YYNGEE. For the CDR3, the DNA is TGTGCCAGCAGCTACGAGGGTGGAAGCACAGATACGCAGTATTTT. This gives the protein CASSYEGGSTDTQYF.

The J gene is TRBJ2-2, the V gene TRBV6-1; D is possibly TRBD2 (6 bases). The CDR3 is 13 residues long. Per germline, CDR1 MNHNS and CDR2 SASEGT. The V and J ends lost 7 bases and 5 bases respectively, with 11 bases between them. The CDR3 nucleotides are TGTGCCAGCACTGTGGGGGGAACCGGGGAGCTGTTTTTT. It yields the protein CASTVGGTGELFF.

This chain links TRBV6-2 or TRBV6-3 with TRBJ2-5; no reliable D call. This CDR3 region has 13 residues. V dropped 5 bases and J dropped 4 bases, with 11 bases sitting between them. Germline V CDR1 and CDR2: MNHEY, SVGEGT. CDR3: CASSAERIETQYF. The CDR3 DNA reads as TGTGCCAGCAGTGCTGAGAGGATAGAGACCCAGTACTTC.

The chain uses TRBV7-2 and TRBJ1-2, with D uncertain. Germline CDR1 reads SGHTA; CDR2 reads FQGNSA. The V end lost 5 bases, the J end lost 5 bases, and 9 bases lay between the germline ends. This CDR3 region has 12 residues. The CDR3 DNA is TGTGCCAGCAGCCCGGTGGAGTATGGCTACACCTTC. This codes for CASSPVEYGYTF.

The rearrangement links TRBV12-3 or TRBV12-4 to TRBJ2-1; possibly TRBD2 for D (5 bases). Trimming left V 4 bases short and J 8 bases short, with 12 bases between. CDR3 size: 13 residues. In DNA, the CDR3 is TGTGCCAGCAGTTCGGGTCCGCGGGATGAGCAGTTCTTC. Protein sequence: CASSSGPRDEQFF.

The gene calls are TRBV12-3 or TRBV12-4 and TRBJ2-7, with D maybe TRBD2 (5 bases). The CDR3 length is 12 residues. V was cut by 6 bases and J by 5 bases, with 11 bases left in between. DNA of the CDR3: TGTGCCAGCAGAGCGGCACTCAACGAGCAGTACTTC. Amino acids: CASRAALNEQYF.

The chain links TRBV2 to TRBJ2-7; no clear D. The germline gives CDR1 SNHLY, CDR2 FYNNEI. V lost 7 bases to trimming and J lost 2 bases, with 9 bases between them. The CDR3 spans 12 residues. The CDR3 nucleotides are TGTGCCAGCAACCCTGGCCCCTACGAGCAGTACTTC. Its translation is CASNPGPYEQYF. The full variable domain, in which reference TRBV2 and TRBJ2-7 provide the parts outside the CDR3, is EPEVTQTPSHQVTQMGQEVILRCVPISNHLYFYWYRQILGQKVEFLVSFYNNEISEKSEIFDDQFSVERPDGSNFTLKIRSTKLEDSAMYFCASNPGPYEQYFGPGTRLTVT.

The V gene is TRBV9, the J gene TRBJ2-2, with D perhaps TRBD1 (5 bases). The CDR3 loop spans 15 amino acids. The germline CDR1 and CDR2 sequences are SGDLS and YYNGEE. V lost 5 bases to trimming and J lost 5 bases, with 16 bases between them. Here the CDR3 reads CASRIGVGDTGELFF. DNA for the CDR3: TGTGCCAGCAGAATAGGGGTAGGGGATACCGGGGAGCTGTTTTTT.

The rearrangement uses TRBV11-2 and TRBJ2-3; maybe TRBD2 (7 bases). CDR1 is SGHAT, CDR2 FQNNGV, per germline. Trimming stripped 1 base from V and 6 bases from J, with 17 bases between. The CDR3 spans 16 residues. The chain's CDR3 is CASSLGGGARRDTQYF. CDR3 DNA: TGTGCCAGCAGCTTAGGAGGGGGGGCCCGTCGGGATACGCAGTATTTT.

This clonotype has more than one count but fewer than ten. The chain employs TRBV13 and TRBJ2-1, with TRBD2 as a possible D gene (7 bases). This CDR3 comprises 15 residues. Germline values: CDR1 PRHDT, CDR2 FYEKMQ (reference sequence). V was trimmed by 5 bases and J by 4 bases, leaving 15 bases between them. The CDR3, as DNA: TGTGCCAGCAGCCCGGGGGCGGGGGCGTACAATGAGCAGTTCTTC. It encodes CASSPGAGAYNEQFF.

The rearrangement links TRBV6-2 or TRBV6-3 to TRBJ2-3; 12 positions match TRBD2. The ends lost 2 bases at V and 5 bases at J; junction bases unmatched: 8. CDR1 is MNHEY, CDR2 SVGEGT, per germline. The CDR3 has 17 amino acids. The CDR3 reads CASSYTLAGGQVDTQYF. The DNA for the CDR3 is TGTGCCAGCAGTTACACCCTAGCGGGGGGGCAGGTAGATACGCAGTATTTT.

The chain couples TRBV6-4 to TRBJ2-3; no clear D gene. CDR1 and CDR2 from the germline V gene are MRHNA and SNTAGT. This CDR3 is 16 amino acids long. The ends were cut back, 7 bases at V and 3 bases at J, with 20 bases in the middle. This chain's CDR3 is CASKTDTSDPTDTQYF. CDR3 nucleotides: TGTGCCAGCAAAACCGACACCTCGGACCCAACAGATACGCAGTATTTT.

The chain is built from TRBV6-1 and TRBJ2-1, with D perhaps matching TRBD1 (6 bases). The ends were cut back, 0 bases at V and 10 bases at J, with 13 bases in the middle. Germline CDR1 reads MNHNS; CDR2 reads SASEGT. The CDR3 spans 14 residues. This CDR3 reads CASSEAGDTGEQFF. Written as DNA, the CDR3 is TGTGCCAGCAGTGAAGCGGGGGACACAGGCGAGCAGTTCTTC.

The chain links TRBV6-1 to TRBJ1-2, with 7 nucleotides matching TRBD1. V lost 7 bases and J lost 5; bases outside the gene matches: 10. Germline CDR1 and CDR2: MNHNS and SASEGT. The CDR3 has 14 residues. The CDR3 here is CASTEHQGGYGYTF. CDR3 sequence (DNA): TGTGCCAGCACTGAGCATCAGGGGGGATATGGCTACACCTTC.

CDR3 region: CASQRGPEQKLFF. The CDR3 coding sequence is TGTGCCAGCCAGCGTGGCCCCGAACAAAAACTGTTTTTT. The gene calls are TRBV7-8 and TRBJ1-4; D not certain. The CDR3 runs to 13 residues. V gave up 8 bases and J gave up 9 bases, with 16 bases separating them. CDR1 and CDR2 (germline): SGHVS, FQNEAQ.

The table lists this clonotype with a count of one. This chain links TRBV7-6 with TRBJ2-3, with TRBD2 identical over 7 bases. CDR1 is SGHVS and CDR2 is FNYEAQ in the germline V gene. J lost 0 bases, V lost 6 bases, and 18 bases had no gene match. CDR3 length equals 19 residues. The chain's CDR3 is CASRESPNPGGGSTDTQYF. Here the CDR3 DNA reads TGTGCCAGCAGGGAATCCCCCAACCCGGGCGGGGGAAGCACAGATACGCAGTATTTT.

The chain links TRBV15 to TRBJ1-2; D unresolved. This CDR3 comprises 15 residues. The V gene's germline CDR1 is LNHNV and CDR2 YYDKDF (reference sequence). V gave up 0 bases and J gave up 2 bases, with 10 bases separating them. The CDR3 spells CATSRDSNANYGYTF. The CDR3, as DNA: TGTGCCACCAGCAGAGATAGCAACGCAAACTATGGCTACACCTTC.